The 7 T cell receptor beta chains below come from one sample, sequenced in a study of Graves' ophthalmopathy and Graves' hyperthyroidism. Beta-chain TCR CDR3 regions were amplified from RNA transcripts. An opening RT-PCR round employed HTBI primers and preceded a second-round multiplex PCR. TCRdb re-analysed the multiplex PCR reads in MiXCR, keeping a single row per CDR3 protein. Of approximately 480,000 distinct CDR3 sequences detected, approximately 15% appear once; the ten largest clones hold about 9.4%. The sample was blood. These receptors originate from a woman aged 30 to 39 with Graves' ophthalmopathy.

This clonotype was detected only a few times. The DNA for the CDR3 is TGTGCCAGCAGCCCGGCGGTTGGGGGCGCAGGGTCCTACGAGCAGTACTTC. It translates to CASSPAVGGAGSYEQYF. The chain employs TRBV9 and TRBJ2-7; D perhaps matches TRBD1 (6 bases). This CDR3 spans 17 amino acids. Trimming shortened V by 4 bases and J by 1 base, and 21 bases separated the two germline ends. Germline V gene lookup returns CDR1 SGDLS and CDR2 YYNGEE.

There are many counts of this clonotype. The chain has TRBV6-1 and TRBJ1-5; D is unclear. There are 17 residues in the CDR3. Germline values: CDR1 MNHNS, CDR2 SASEGT. V shed 1 base and J shed 0 bases, with 13 bases lying between them. CDR3 in amino acids: CASSEGLAGYSNQPQHF. The CDR3 nucleotides read TGTGCCAGCAGTGAAGGTCTGGCAGGCTATAGCAATCAGCCCCAGCATTTT.

V gene TRBV30 combines with J gene TRBJ2-5; possibly TRBD1 or TRBD2 for D (5 bases each). The length of the CDR3 is 13 residues. Between the trimmed V and J ends, which lost 2 bases and 4 bases, there was a span of 11 bases. The germline V gene encodes CDR1 GTSNPN and CDR2 SVGIG (reference sequence). Here the CDR3 DNA reads TGTGCCTGGAGTATATCGGGACCAGAGACCCAGTACTTC. Encoded protein: CAWSISGPETQYF.

This clonotype was detected ten times or more. The chain joins TRBV28 to TRBJ1-3, with D possibly being TRBD1 (5 bases). Germline values: CDR1 MDHEN, CDR2 SYDVKM. Between the trimmed V and J ends, which lost 4 bases and 8 bases, there was a span of 12 bases. The CDR3 is 13 amino acids. Here the CDR3 reads CASSWTLRDTIYF. The CDR3 region has the DNA TGTGCCAGCAGTTGGACTCTCAGGGACACCATATATTTT. The full variable domain, rest sourced from reference TRBV28 and TRBJ1-3, is DVKVTQSSRYLVKRTGEKVFLECVQDMDHENMFWYRQDPGLGLRLIYFSYDVKMKEKGDIPEGYSVSREKKERFSLILESASTNQTSMYLCASSWTLRDTIYFGEGSWLTVV.

This clonotype has a handful of counts. J is TRBJ2-7 and V is TRBV30, with D perhaps matching TRBD1 or TRBD2 (5 bases each). Germline CDR1 and CDR2: GTSNPN and SVGIG (reference sequence). Trimming pared 5 bases from V and 0 bases from J, leaving 11 bases between. CDR3 size: 13 residues. The CDR3 bases are TGTGCCTGGGGACGGGGCAGCTCCTACGAGCAGTACTTC. Its protein product is CAWGRGSSYEQYF.

The gene calls are TRBV11-1 and TRBJ1-6; D is possibly TRBD1 (5 bases). CDR3 length: 15 residues. The ends were cut back, 5 bases at V and 7 bases at J, with 15 bases in the middle. Germline-derived CDR1 and CDR2 are SGHAT and FQDESV (reference sequence). DNA of the CDR3: TGTGCCAGCAGCCCCTCGAGAAGGGGCAATTCACCCCTCCACTTT. This sequence encodes CASSPSRRGNSPLHF.

This clonotype was seen ten or more times. This chain connects TRBV6-2 or TRBV6-3 to TRBJ2-5; 8 bases are shared with TRBD1. CDR3 size: 14 residues. Germline loops: CDR1 MNHEY, CDR2 SVGEGT. J was trimmed by 2 bases and V by 4 bases; bases with no gene match: 3. CDR3 sequence: CASSSGGEQETQYF. CDR3 nucleotide sequence: TGTGCCAGCAGTTCAGGGGGCGAACAAGAGACCCAGTACTTC.